This record looks at one T cell receptor beta chain sequence and its context. The data originate from a study of blood T cell repertoires in COVID-19. Germline V gene sequence: CDR1 KGHSH, CDR2 LQKENI. V gave up 2 bases and J gave up 3 bases, with 16 bases separating them. The CDR3 is 16 residues long. The authors' processing: Reference gene primer amplification yielded estimated nucleated cell counts. Data came from immunoSEQ multiplex PCR; TCRdb stores just in-frame clones and leaves some out. V, J and clone size are taken as reported in that table, and D and trimming were inferred from the DNA itself. The data show approximately 230,000 clones, 80% to 85% seen once.

The sequenced sample was peripheral blood. The chain recombines TRBV18 with TRBJ1-2; maybe TRBD1 (5 bases). This clonotype was obtained from a man aged 30 to 45 with active or convalescent COVID-19. The CDR3 spells CASSPDRRGGDYGYTF. CDR3 nucleotides: TGTGCCAGCTCACCAGATCGGAGGGGAGGGGACTATGGCTACACCTTC.